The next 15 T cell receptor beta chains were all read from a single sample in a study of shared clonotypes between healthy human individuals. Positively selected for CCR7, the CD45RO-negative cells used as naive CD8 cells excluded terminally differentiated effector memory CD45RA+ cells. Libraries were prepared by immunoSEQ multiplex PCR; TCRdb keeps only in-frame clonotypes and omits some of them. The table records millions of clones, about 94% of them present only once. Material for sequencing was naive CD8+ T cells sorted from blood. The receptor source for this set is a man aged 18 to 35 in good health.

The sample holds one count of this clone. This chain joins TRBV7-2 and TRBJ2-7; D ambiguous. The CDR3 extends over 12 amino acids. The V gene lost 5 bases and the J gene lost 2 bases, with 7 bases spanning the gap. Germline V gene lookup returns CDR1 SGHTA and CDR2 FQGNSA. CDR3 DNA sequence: TGTGCCAGCAGCCGTTTCACCTACGAGCAGTACTTC. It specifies CASSRFTYEQYF.

CDR3 loop: CAWSSGQGAAEQFF. The CDR3 bases are TGTGCCTGGAGTTCCGGACAGGGGGCTGCTGAGCAGTTCTTC. The chain carries TRBV30 and TRBJ2-1; 11 bases map to TRBD1. The germline CDR1 and CDR2 sequences are GTSNPN and SVGIG (reference sequence). CDR3 length equals 14 residues. V shed 2 bases and J 9 bases; nucleotides not matched to a gene: 6.

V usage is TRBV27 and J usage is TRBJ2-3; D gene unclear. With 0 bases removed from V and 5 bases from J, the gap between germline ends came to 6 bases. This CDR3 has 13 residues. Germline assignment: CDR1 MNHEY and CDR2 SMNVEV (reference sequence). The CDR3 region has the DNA TGTGCCAGCAGTTTATCGGCTGGAGATACGCAGTATTTT. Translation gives CASSLSAGDTQYF.

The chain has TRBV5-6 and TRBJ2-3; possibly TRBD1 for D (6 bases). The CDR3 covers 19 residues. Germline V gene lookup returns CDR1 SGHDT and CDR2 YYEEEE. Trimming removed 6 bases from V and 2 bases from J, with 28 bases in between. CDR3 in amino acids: CASTLFWFAVGGHTDTQYF. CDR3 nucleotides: TGTGCCAGCACCTTATTTTGGTTCGCAGTTGGGGGACACACAGATACGCAGTATTTT. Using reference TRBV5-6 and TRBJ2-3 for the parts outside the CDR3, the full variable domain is DAGVTQSPTHLIKTRGQQVTLRCSPKSGHDTVSWYQQALGQGPQFIFQYYEEEERQRGNFPDRFSGHQFPNYSSELNVNALLLGDSALYLCASTLFWFAVGGHTDTQYFGPGTRLTVL.

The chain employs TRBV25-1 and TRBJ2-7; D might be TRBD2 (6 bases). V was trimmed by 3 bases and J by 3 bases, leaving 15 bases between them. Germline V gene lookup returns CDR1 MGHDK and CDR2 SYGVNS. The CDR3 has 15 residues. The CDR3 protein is CASSDPPGDLYEQYF. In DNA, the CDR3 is TGTGCCAGCAGTGACCCCCCGGGAGATCTCTACGAGCAGTACTTC.

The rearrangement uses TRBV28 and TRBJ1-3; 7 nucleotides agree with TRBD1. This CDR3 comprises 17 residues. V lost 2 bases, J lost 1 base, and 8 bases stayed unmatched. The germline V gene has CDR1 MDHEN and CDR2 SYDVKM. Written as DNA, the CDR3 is TGTGCCAGCAGTTTAGTGGCAGGGGGTTTGTCTGGAAACACCATATATTTT. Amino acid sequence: CASSLVAGGLSGNTIYF. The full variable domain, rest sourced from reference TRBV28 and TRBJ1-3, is DVKVTQSSRYLVKRTGEKVFLECVQDMDHENMFWYRQDPGLGLRLIYFSYDVKMKEKGDIPEGYSVSREKKERFSLILESASTNQTSMYLCASSLVAGGLSGNTIYFGEGSWLTVV.

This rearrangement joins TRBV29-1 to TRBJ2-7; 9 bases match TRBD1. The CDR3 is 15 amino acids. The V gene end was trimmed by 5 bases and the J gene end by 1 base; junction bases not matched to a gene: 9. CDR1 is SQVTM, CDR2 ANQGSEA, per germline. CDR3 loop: CSVLGTGGASYEQYF. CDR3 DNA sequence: TGCAGCGTTCTTGGCACAGGGGGCGCTTCCTACGAGCAGTACTTC.

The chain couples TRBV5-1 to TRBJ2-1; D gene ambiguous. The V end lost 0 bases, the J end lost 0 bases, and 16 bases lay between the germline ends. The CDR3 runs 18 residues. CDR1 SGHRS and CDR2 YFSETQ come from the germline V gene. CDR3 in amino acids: CASSLGVDGENSYNEQFF. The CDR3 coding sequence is TGCGCCAGCAGCTTGGGGGTGGATGGCGAGAACTCCTACAATGAGCAGTTCTTC.

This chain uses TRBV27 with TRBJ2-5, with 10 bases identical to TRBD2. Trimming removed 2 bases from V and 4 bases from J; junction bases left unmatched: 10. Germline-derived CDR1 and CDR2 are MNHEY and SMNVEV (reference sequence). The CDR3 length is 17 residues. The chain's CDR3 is CASSLVAGGGRGETQYF. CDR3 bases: TGTGCCAGCAGTTTAGTAGCGGGAGGAGGGCGAGGAGAGACCCAGTACTTC.

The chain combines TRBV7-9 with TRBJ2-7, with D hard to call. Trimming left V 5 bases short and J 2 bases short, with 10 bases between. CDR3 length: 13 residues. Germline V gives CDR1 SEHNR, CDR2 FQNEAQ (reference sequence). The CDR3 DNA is TGTGCCAGCAGCACAAAAGGGCCCTACGAGCAGTACTTC. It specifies CASSTKGPYEQYF.

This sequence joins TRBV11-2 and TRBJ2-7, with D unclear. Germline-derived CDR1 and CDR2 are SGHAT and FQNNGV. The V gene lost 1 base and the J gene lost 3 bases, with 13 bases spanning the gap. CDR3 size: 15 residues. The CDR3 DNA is TGTGCCAGCAGCTTAGGCCCAGATCTAAACTACGAGCAGTACTTC. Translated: CASSLGPDLNYEQYF.

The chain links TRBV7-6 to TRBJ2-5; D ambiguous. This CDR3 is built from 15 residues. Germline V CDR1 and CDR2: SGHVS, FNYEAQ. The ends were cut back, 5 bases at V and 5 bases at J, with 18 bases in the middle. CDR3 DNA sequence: TGTGCCAGCAGCCCCAACGGGCCCTTCGGGGAGACCCAGTACTTC. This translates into CASSPNGPFGETQYF.

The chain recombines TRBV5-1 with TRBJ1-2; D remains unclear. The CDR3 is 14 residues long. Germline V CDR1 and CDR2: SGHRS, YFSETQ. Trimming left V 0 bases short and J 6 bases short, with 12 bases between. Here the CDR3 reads CASSLVSGRDGYTF. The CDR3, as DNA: TGCGCCAGCAGCTTGGTTTCTGGGAGGGATGGCTACACCTTC.

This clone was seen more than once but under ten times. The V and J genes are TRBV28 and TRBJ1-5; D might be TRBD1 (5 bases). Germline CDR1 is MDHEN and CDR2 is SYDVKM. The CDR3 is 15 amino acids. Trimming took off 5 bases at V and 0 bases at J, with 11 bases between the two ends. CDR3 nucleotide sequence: TGTGCCAGCAGTAAACCAGGGTATAGCAATCAGCCCCAGCATTTT. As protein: CASSKPGYSNQPQHF.

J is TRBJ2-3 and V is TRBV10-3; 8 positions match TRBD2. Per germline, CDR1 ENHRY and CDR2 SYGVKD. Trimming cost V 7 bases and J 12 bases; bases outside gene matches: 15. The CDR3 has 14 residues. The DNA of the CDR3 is TGTGCCATCATGGCCGCGGTAGCGGGGCCCACCCAGTATTTT. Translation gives CAIMAAVAGPTQYF.